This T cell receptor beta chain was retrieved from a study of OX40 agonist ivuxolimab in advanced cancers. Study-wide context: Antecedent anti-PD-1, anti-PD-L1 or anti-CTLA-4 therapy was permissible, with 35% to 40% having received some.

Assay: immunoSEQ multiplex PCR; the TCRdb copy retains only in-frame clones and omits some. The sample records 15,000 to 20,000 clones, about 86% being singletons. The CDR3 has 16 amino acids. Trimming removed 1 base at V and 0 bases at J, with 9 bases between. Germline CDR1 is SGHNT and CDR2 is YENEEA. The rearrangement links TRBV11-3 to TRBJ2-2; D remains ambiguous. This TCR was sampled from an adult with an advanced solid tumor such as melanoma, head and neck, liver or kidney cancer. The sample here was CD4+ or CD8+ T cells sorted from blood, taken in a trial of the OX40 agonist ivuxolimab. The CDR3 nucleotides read TGTGCCAGCAGCTTAGGCCGACTGACGAACACCGGGGAGCTGTTTTTT. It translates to CASSLGRLTNTGELFF.